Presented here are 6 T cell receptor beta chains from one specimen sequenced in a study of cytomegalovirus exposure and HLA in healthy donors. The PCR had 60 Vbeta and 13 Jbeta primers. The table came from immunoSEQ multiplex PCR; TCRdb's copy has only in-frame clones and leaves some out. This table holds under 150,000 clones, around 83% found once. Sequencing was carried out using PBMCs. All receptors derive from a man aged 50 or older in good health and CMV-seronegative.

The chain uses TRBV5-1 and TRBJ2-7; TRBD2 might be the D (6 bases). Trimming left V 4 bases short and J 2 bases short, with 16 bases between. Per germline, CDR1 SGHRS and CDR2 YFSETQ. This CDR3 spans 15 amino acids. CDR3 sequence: CASSPEGAQAYEQYF. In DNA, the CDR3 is TGCGCCAGCAGCCCGGAGGGTGCCCAAGCCTACGAGCAGTACTTC.

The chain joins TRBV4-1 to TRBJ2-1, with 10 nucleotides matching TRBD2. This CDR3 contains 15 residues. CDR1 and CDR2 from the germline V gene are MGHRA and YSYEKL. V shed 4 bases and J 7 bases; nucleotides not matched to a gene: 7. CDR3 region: CASSRGLANPNEQFF. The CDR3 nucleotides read TGCGCCAGCAGCCGGGGACTAGCGAATCCTAATGAGCAGTTCTTC.

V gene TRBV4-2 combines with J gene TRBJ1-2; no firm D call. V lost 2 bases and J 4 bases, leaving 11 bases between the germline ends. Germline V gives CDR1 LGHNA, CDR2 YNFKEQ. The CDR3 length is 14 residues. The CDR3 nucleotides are TGTGCCAGCAGCCAATTCGAGGTGGGCTATGGCTACACCTTC. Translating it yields CASSQFEVGYGYTF.

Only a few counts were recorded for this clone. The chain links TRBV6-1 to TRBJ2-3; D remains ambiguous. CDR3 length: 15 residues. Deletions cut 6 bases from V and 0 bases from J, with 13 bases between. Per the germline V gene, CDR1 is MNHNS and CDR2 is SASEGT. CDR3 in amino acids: CASSFTSTSTDTQYF. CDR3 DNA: TGTGCCAGCAGCTTTACGTCTACTAGCACAGATACGCAGTATTTT.

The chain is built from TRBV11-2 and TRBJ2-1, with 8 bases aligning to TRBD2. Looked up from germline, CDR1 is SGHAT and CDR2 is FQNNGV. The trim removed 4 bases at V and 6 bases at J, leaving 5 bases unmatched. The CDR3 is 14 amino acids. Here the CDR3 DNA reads TGTGCCAGCAGCTCGCGGGGGGCTTTCAATGAGCAGTTCTTC. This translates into CASSSRGAFNEQFF.

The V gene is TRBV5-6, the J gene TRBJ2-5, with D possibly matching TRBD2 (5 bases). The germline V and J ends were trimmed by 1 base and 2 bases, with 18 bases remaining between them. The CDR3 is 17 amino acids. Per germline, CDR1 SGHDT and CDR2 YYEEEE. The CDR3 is CASSLKSGSSMQETQYF. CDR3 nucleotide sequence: TGTGCCAGCAGCTTGAAGTCCGGCTCTAGCATGCAAGAGACCCAGTACTTC. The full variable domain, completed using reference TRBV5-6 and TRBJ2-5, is DAGVTQSPTHLIKTRGQQVTLRCSPKSGHDTVSWYQQALGQGPQFIFQYYEEEERQRGNFPDRFSGHQFPNYSSELNVNALLLGDSALYLCASSLKSGSSMQETQYFGPGTRLLVL.